The 9 T cell receptor beta chains reported below all come from one sample, sequenced in a study of shared T cell receptors in the human thymus. Measured with immunoSEQ multiplex PCR; TCRdb has only the in-frame clones, and not every one. Of around 730,000 clones listed, approximately 85% are singletons. A further study also used this sample, focusing on human thymus T cells.

Sequencing input: thymocytes. The receptors here all came from a girl under two years old with a congenital heart defect.

This chain uses TRBV6-6 with TRBJ1-6, with a possible D match to TRBD1 (5 bases). The CDR3 is made up of 16 amino acids. Trimming took 2 bases from V and 11 from J, leaving 19 bases between them. CDR1 is MNHNY, CDR2 SVGAGI, per germline (reference sequence). CDR3 DNA sequence: TGTGCCAGCAGTTACGTAACCCGGGTTCCCAGGGCACCCCTCCACTTT. Translation: CASSYVTRVPRAPLHF.

The chain links TRBV4-1 to TRBJ1-6; D is possibly TRBD1 (5 bases). The CDR3 consists of 16 residues. CDR1 is MGHRA and CDR2 is YSYEKL in the germline V gene. V was clipped by 1 base and J by 5 bases, with 12 bases between them. CDR3 amino acids: CASSQAGRGDNSPLHF. Written as DNA, the CDR3 is TGCGCCAGCAGCCAAGCTGGGAGGGGAGATAATTCACCCCTCCACTTT.

This clone occurred once. The rearrangement links TRBV7-3 to TRBJ2-3, with D tentatively TRBD1 (6 bases). Trimming left V 2 bases short and J 0 bases short, with 12 bases between. This CDR3 is built from 16 residues. Germline V lookup: CDR1 SGHTA, CDR2 FQGTGA. The CDR3 protein is CASSLLVGASTDTQYF. The CDR3 DNA sequence: TGTGCCAGCAGCTTATTGGTGGGGGCTAGCACAGATACGCAGTATTTT.

V and J are TRBV5-6 and TRBJ2-7, with TRBD2 identical over 12 bases. V lost 0 bases to trimming and J lost 0 bases; unmatched junction nucleotides: 4. The CDR3 totals 17 residues. Per germline, CDR1 SGHDT and CDR2 YYEEEE. CDR3 DNA sequence: TGTGCCAGCAGCTTGGGGACTAGCGGGGTGAGCTCCTACGAGCAGTACTTC. This codes for CASSLGTSGVSSYEQYF.

This sequence joins TRBV18 and TRBJ1-5, with TRBD1 identical over 8 bases. The V gene's germline CDR1 is KGHSH and CDR2 LQKENI. The CDR3 has 18 amino acids. Trimming at V came to 6 bases and at J to 4 bases, leaving 17 bases not matched to a gene. The CDR3 sequence is CASSLTEDRASWNQPQHF. The CDR3 nucleotides read TGTGCCAGCTCCCTCACTGAGGACAGGGCCTCCTGGAATCAGCCCCAGCATTTT.

This chain joins TRBV6-5 and TRBJ1-5; D is perhaps TRBD1 (6 bases). The germline CDR1 and CDR2 sequences are MNHEY and SVGAGI. CDR3 length: 13 amino acids. Trimming took off 6 bases at V and 0 bases at J, with 6 bases between the two ends. The CDR3 protein is CASRDSSNQPQHF. As DNA, the CDR3 is TGTGCCAGCAGGGACAGTAGCAATCAGCCCCAGCATTTT.

The V gene is TRBV19, the J gene TRBJ1-2; D call uncertain. Germline V gives CDR1 LNHDA, CDR2 SQIVND (reference sequence). V was clipped by 7 bases and J by 0 bases, with 18 bases between them. The CDR3 is 16 residues long. This CDR3 reads CASTLKGAASNYGYTF. In nucleotides, the CDR3 is TGTGCCAGTACCCTCAAAGGCGCGGCATCTAACTATGGCTACACCTTC. Variable domain in full (rest from reference TRBV19 and TRBJ1-2): DGGITQSPKYLFRKEGQNVTLSCEQNLNHDAMYWYRQDPGQGLRLIYYSQIVNDFQKGDIAEGYSVSREKKESFPLTVTSAQKNPTAFYLCASTLKGAASNYGYTFGSGTRLTVV.

This clone was picked up a small number of times. This rearrangement joins TRBV4-1 to TRBJ1-2, with no clear D. Trimming left V 1 base short and J 1 base short, with 10 bases between. This CDR3 is built from 15 residues. Germline CDR1 and CDR2: MGHRA and YSYEKL. CDR3 loop: CASSQGPGHNYGYTF. CDR3 bases: TGCGCCAGCAGCCAAGGGCCAGGTCATAACTATGGCTACACCTTC.

CDR3 sequence reads: CASSLGYAGFPGEQFF. The CDR3 DNA follows: TGTGCCAGCAGCTTAGGGTACGCGGGATTCCCCGGTGAGCAGTTCTTC. This chain connects TRBV7-2 to TRBJ2-1; weak D call: TRBD2 (6 bases). CDR1 SGHTA and CDR2 FQGNSA come from the germline V gene. V was clipped by 1 base and J by 9 bases, with 19 bases between them. This CDR3 spans 16 amino acids.